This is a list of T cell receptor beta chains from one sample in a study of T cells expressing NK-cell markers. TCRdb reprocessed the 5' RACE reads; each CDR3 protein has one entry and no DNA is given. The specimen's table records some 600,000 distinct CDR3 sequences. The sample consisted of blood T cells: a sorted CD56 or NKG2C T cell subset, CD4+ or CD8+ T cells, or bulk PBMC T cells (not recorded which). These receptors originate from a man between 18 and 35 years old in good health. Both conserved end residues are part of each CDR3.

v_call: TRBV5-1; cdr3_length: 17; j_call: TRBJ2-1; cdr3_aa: CASSSRSAGGPYNEQFF
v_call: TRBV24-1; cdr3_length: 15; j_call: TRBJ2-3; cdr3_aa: CATSETVTVSDTQYF
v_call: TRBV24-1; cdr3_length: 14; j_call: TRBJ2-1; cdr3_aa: CATSDGTGYNEQFF
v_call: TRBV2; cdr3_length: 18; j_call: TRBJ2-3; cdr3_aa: CASSEILVLELSGDTQYF
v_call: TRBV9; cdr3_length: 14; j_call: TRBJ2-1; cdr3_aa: CASSGRDRGTEQFF
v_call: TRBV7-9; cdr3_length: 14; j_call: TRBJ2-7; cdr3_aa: CASSLVAGVNEQYF
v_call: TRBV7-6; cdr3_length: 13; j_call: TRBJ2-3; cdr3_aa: CASSNGATDTQYF
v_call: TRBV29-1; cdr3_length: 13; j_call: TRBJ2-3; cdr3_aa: CSAQIPYTDTQYF
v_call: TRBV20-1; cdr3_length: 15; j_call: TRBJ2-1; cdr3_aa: CSARVSSGRGNEQFF
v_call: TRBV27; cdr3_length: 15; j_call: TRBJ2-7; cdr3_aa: CASSFIGQGDHEQYF
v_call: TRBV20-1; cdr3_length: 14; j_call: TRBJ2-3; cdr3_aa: CSARDGMRTDTQYF
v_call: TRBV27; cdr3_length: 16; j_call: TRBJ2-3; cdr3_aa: CASSLAGSPRTDTQYF
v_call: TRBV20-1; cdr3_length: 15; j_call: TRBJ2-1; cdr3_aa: CSAPSGMNNGDEQFF
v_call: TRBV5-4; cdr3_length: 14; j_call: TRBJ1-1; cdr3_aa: CASRRQGTNTEAFF
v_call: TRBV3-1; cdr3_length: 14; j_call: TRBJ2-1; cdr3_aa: CASSQIERAVEQFF
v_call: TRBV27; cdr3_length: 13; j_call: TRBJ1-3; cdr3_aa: CASGEQGRNTIYF
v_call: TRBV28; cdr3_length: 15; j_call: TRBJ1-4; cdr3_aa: CASTPLGGYLEKLFF
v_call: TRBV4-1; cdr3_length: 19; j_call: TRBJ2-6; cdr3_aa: CASSQVGSGVISGANVLTF
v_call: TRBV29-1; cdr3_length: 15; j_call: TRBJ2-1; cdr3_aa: CSVEGRAVEADEQFF
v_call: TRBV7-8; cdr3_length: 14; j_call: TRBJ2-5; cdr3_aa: CASSSGLAQETQYF
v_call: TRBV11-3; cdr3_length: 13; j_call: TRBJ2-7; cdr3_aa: CASSVRDGYEQYF
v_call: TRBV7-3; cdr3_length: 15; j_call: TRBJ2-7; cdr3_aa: CASSPGPAGDYEQYF